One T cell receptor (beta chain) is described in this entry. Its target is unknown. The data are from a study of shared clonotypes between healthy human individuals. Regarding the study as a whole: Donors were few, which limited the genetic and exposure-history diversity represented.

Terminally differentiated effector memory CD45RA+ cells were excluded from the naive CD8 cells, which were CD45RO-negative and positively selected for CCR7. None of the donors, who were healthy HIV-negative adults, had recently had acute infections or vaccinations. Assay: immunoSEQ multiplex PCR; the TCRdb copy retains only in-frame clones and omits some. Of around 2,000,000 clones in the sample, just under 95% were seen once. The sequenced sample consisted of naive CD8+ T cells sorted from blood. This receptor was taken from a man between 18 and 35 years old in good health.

CDR3 in amino acids: CASSLEGNVYEQYF. The CDR3 DNA is TGTGCCAGCAGCTTGGAGGGCAATGTGTACGAGCAGTACTTC. The chain joins TRBV5-5 to TRBJ2-7; D uncertain. This CDR3 has 14 amino acids. Germline V gene sequence: CDR1 SGHKS, CDR2 YYEKEE (reference sequence). Trimming pared 0 bases from V and 4 bases from J, leaving 11 bases between.